These 20 T cell receptor beta chains were sequenced from one sample in a study of T cells in localized non-small cell lung cancer. The protocol was immunoSEQ multiplex PCR, while the TCRdb copy is restricted to in-frame clones and leaves out a portion. The sample includes 100,000 to 150,000 clones, roughly 90% seen only once; the top ten take over 1.5%. The sequencing used peripheral blood, collected before any cancer treatment. The receptors originated from a female donor older than 55 with stage I lung adenocarcinoma.

The chain uses TRBV6-5 and TRBJ2-7; TRBD1 or TRBD2 may be the D gene (5 bases each). Germline lookup yields CDR1 MNHEY and CDR2 SVGAGI. V shed 6 bases and J shed 1 base, with 13 bases lying between them. This CDR3 comprises 14 residues. The CDR3 protein is CASRGRGLSYEQYF. CDR3 coding DNA: TGTGCCAGCAGGGGACGGGGCTTATCCTACGAGCAGTACTTC.

The chain links TRBV18 to TRBJ1-2; D gene unclear. There are 11 residues in the CDR3. The germline gives CDR1 KGHSH, CDR2 LQKENI. V was clipped by 5 bases and J by 8 bases, with 9 bases between them. CDR3 protein: CASSTNGGYTF. In nucleotides, the CDR3 is TGTGCCAGCTCAACCAACGGCGGCTACACCTTC.

This clone came up once. The same CDR3 can be traced to other DNA sequences in this sample. The genes are TRBV6-5 and TRBJ2-7; 8 bases align to TRBD2. CDR3 length equals 15 residues. V lost 2 bases to trimming and J lost 3 bases; unmatched junction nucleotides: 6. The germline V gene encodes CDR1 MNHEY and CDR2 SVGAGI. The CDR3 sequence is CASSYGTSGYYEQYF. For the CDR3, the DNA is TGTGCCAGCAGTTACGGCACTAGCGGTTACTACGAGCAGTACTTC.

The chain employs TRBV5-1 and TRBJ2-7; no firm D call. V was shortened by 3 bases and J by 0 bases, with 10 bases between the two germline ends. The germline V gene encodes CDR1 SGHRS and CDR2 YFSETQ. There are 14 residues in the CDR3. CDR3 bases: TGCGCCAGCAGCTCAGAAAGTTCCTCCTACGAGCAGTACTTC. It is translated as CASSSESSSYEQYF.

This clone was found once. The chain joins TRBV7-3 to TRBJ2-2; tentatively, D is TRBD2 (6 bases). The CDR3 totals 14 residues. Trimming took off 5 bases at V and 2 bases at J, with 9 bases between the two ends. Per germline, CDR1 SGHTA and CDR2 FQGTGA. The DNA of the CDR3 is TGTGCCAGCAGCGGAGGGGACAACACCGGGGAGCTGTTTTTT. Residues: CASSGGDNTGELFF.

V gene TRBV7-9 combines with J gene TRBJ2-3; D is unclear. The CDR3 is 12 residues long. V was shortened by 6 bases and J by 6 bases, with 10 bases between the two germline ends. Germline V lookup: CDR1 SEHNR, CDR2 FQNEAQ (reference sequence). CDR3 residues: CASRSPRDTQYF. The CDR3 region has the DNA TGTGCCAGCAGATCTCCGAGGGATACGCAGTATTTT.

V and J are TRBV30 and TRBJ2-7, with D perhaps TRBD1 or TRBD2 (6 bases each). The germline CDR1 and CDR2 sequences are GTSNPN and SVGIG (reference sequence). This CDR3 region has 16 residues. Trimming took 1 base from V and 3 from J, leaving 19 bases between them. The CDR3 nucleotides read TGTGCCTGGAGTGCCCGGGGGACATCCCCCTACTACGAGCAGTACTTC. This codes for CAWSARGTSPYYEQYF.

For the CDR3, the DNA is TGCGCCAGCAGCTTTGGACAGAGCGTGAACACTGAAGCTTTCTTT. It is translated as CASSFGQSVNTEAFF. V usage is TRBV5-1 and J usage is TRBJ1-1; possibly TRBD1 for D (6 bases). V was trimmed by 2 bases and J by 0 bases, leaving 11 bases between them. The CDR3 extends over 15 amino acids. CDR1 and CDR2 from the germline V gene are SGHRS and YFSETQ.

J is TRBJ2-1 and V is TRBV7-3; TRBD2 matches 8 bases. This CDR3 comprises 15 residues. Unmatched junction bases numbered 8, after V lost 1 base and J lost 9 bases. Germline V gene data show CDR1 as SGHTA and CDR2 as FQGTGA. The CDR3 DNA reads as TGTGCCAGCAGCTTAAACTCAGCGGGAGTCGGTGAGCAGTTCTTC. Translation gives CASSLNSAGVGEQFF.

The chain uses TRBV5-1 and TRBJ1-5; D is uncertain. Trimming shortened V by 5 bases and J by 5 bases, and 11 bases separated the two germline ends. The germline V gene encodes CDR1 SGHRS and CDR2 YFSETQ. This CDR3 contains 13 residues. The CDR3 region is CASSWASDQPQHF. The CDR3 DNA reads as TGCGCCAGCAGTTGGGCCTCCGATCAGCCCCAGCATTTT. The complete variable domain, with remaining parts taken from reference TRBV5-1 and TRBJ1-5, reads KAGVTQTPRYLIKTRGQQVTLSCSPISGHRSVSWYQQTPGQGLQFLFEYFSETQRNKGNFPGRFSGRQFSNSRSEMNVSTLELGDSALYLCASSWASDQPQHFGDGTRLSIL.

V usage is TRBV6-6 and J usage is TRBJ2-7, with a possible D match to TRBD1 (6 bases). CDR1 and CDR2 (germline): MNHNY, SVGAGI (reference sequence). CDR3 length equals 15 residues. V lost 2 bases and J 2 bases, leaving 13 bases between the germline ends. In nucleotides, the CDR3 is TGTGCCAGCAGTTACGTGGACAGTGGGACCTACGAGCAGTACTTC. Translated, it gives CASSYVDSGTYEQYF.

V and J are TRBV15 and TRBJ1-4; TRBD1 aligns across 7 bases. Unmatched junction bases numbered 5, after V lost 5 bases and J lost 5 bases. The germline V gene encodes CDR1 LNHNV and CDR2 YYDKDF (reference sequence). The CDR3 covers 14 residues. The CDR3: CATSRTGGNEKLFF. The DNA of the CDR3 is TGTGCCACCAGCCGGACAGGAGGGAATGAAAAACTGTTTTTT.

V is TRBV7-2 and J is TRBJ2-1; the D is unclear. Germline CDR1 is SGHTA and CDR2 is FQGNSA. V lost 5 bases and J 8 bases, leaving 13 bases between the germline ends. The CDR3 contains 13 residues. The CDR3 DNA is TGTGCCAGCAGCAAGGGCCAGGCCGATGAGCAGTTCTTC. Translating it yields CASSKGQADEQFF.

This rearrangement joins TRBV19 to TRBJ2-7, with D perhaps TRBD1 or TRBD2 (6 bases each). Germline CDR1 and CDR2: LNHDA and SQIVND (reference sequence). V lost 3 bases and J 3 bases, leaving 9 bases between the germline ends. This CDR3 has 13 residues. CDR3 protein: CASSIGGGYEQYF. The CDR3 DNA reads as TGTGCCAGTAGTATCGGGGGCGGCTACGAGCAGTACTTC.

This clone was seen just once. The chain couples TRBV7-2 to TRBJ2-3, with 11 bases fitting TRBD2. V shed 6 bases, J shed 4 bases, and the junction held 3 bases outside the gene matches. The germline gives CDR1 SGHTA, CDR2 FQGNSA. CDR3 length equals 14 residues. Here the CDR3 reads CASRPSGRPDTQYF. Here the CDR3 DNA reads TGTGCCAGCAGACCTAGCGGGAGGCCAGATACGCAGTATTTT.

The CDR3 is CASSGDRGLGEKLFF. The CDR3 DNA follows: TGTGCCAGCAGTGGGGACAGGGGGCTAGGTGAAAAACTGTTTTTT. The J gene is TRBJ1-4, the V gene TRBV6-5; 12 bases are shared with TRBD1. The CDR3 runs to 15 residues. The V gene end was trimmed by 5 bases and the J gene end by 7 bases; junction bases not matched to a gene: 5. CDR1 MNHEY and CDR2 SVGAGI come from the germline V gene.

The sample holds a few counts of this clone. The chain carries TRBV7-8 and TRBJ1-2; no clear D gene. V lost 1 base, J lost 0 bases, and 3 bases lay in between. The germline V gene encodes CDR1 SGHVS and CDR2 FQNEAQ. This CDR3 has 13 amino acids. CDR3 residues: CASSLGPNYGYTF. In DNA form, the CDR3 reads TGTGCCAGCAGCTTAGGTCCTAACTATGGCTACACCTTC. Using reference TRBV7-8 and TRBJ1-2 for the parts outside the CDR3, the full variable domain is GAGVSQSPRYKVAKRGQDVALRCDPISGHVSLFWYQQALGQGPEFLTYFQNEAQLDKSGLPSDRFFAERPEGSVSTLKIQRTQQEDSAVYLCASSLGPNYGYTFGSGTRLTVV.

The chain uses TRBV28 and TRBJ2-3; possibly TRBD1 for D (5 bases). This CDR3 is 18 amino acids long. Germline V gene lookup returns CDR1 MDHEN and CDR2 SYDVKM. The ends were cut back, 1 base at V and 7 bases at J, with 24 bases in the middle. CDR3 loop: CASSLFSGTTATVNTQYF. CDR3 DNA sequence: TGTGCCAGCAGTTTATTTAGTGGAACGACAGCAACGGTGAATACGCAGTATTTT.

The chain joins TRBV27 to TRBJ2-1; D is unresolved. Per the germline V gene, CDR1 is MNHEY and CDR2 is SMNVEV (reference sequence). Trimming cost V 6 bases and J 0 bases, with 9 bases left between them. The CDR3 extends over 14 amino acids. In DNA, the CDR3 is TGTGCCAGCAGAAGGGCACCCTCCTACAATGAGCAGTTCTTC. Residues: CASRRAPSYNEQFF.

In the case of this clone: In the same sample, other DNA sequences code for this CDR3. This chain uses TRBV28 with TRBJ1-4; D is unresolved. V shed 1 base and J shed 0 bases, with 3 bases lying between them. The CDR3 extends over 14 amino acids. CDR1 and CDR2 from the germline V gene are MDHEN and SYDVKM. The CDR3, as DNA: TGTGCCAGCAGTTTATCTTCAACTAATGAAAAACTGTTTTTT. Translated: CASSLSSTNEKLFF.